This T cell receptor beta chain originates from a study of PD-L1 blockade in urothelial cancer. Study background: A median roughly 150,000 T cells were found in blood samples.

The method was immunoSEQ multiplex PCR; TCRdb's version includes in-frame clones alone and lacks a portion of them. The table includes 15,000 to 20,000 clones, approximately 90% detected once. Time point defined: pretreatment peripheral blood. Patients each gave 1 to 8 samples, pretreatment and on-treatment. CDR3 size: 14 residues. With 7 bases clipped from V and 4 bases from J, the junction kept 4 bases outside the gene matches. The V gene's germline CDR1 is LNHDA and CDR2 SQIVND (reference sequence). The sample here was PBMCs, taken around atezolizumab (anti-PD-L1) treatment. The genes are TRBV19 and TRBJ1-6, with 7 bases matching TRBD1. The clonotype originates from a man aged 70 or older with urothelial cancer. The CDR3 reads CASMETGYNSPLHF. The CDR3, as DNA: TGTGCCAGTATGGAGACAGGGTATAATTCACCCCTCCACTTT.